This TCR beta chain was observed in a study of blood T cell repertoires in COVID-19. Libraries were prepared by immunoSEQ multiplex PCR; TCRdb keeps only in-frame clonotypes and omits some of them. The profile shows under 200,000 clones, 86% of them singletons. CDR1 and CDR2 from the germline V gene are SGHRS and YFSETQ. Unmatched junction bases numbered 6, after V lost 0 bases and J lost 5 bases. The CDR3 has 15 amino acids. The gene calls are TRBV5-1 and TRBJ2-7, with TRBD1 matching over 9 bases. Source material: peripheral blood. The TCR was taken from an older man with acute or convalescent COVID-19. This CDR3 is CASSLGDREVNEQYF. Here the CDR3 DNA reads TGCGCCAGCAGCTTGGGGGACAGGGAAGTTAACGAGCAGTACTTC.